A selection of T cell receptor beta chains follows, all from one sample in a study of blood T cell repertoires in COVID-19. The method was immunoSEQ multiplex PCR; TCRdb's version includes in-frame clones alone and lacks a portion of them. The sample shows 250,000 to 300,000 clones, around 87% of them seen only once. Sequencing used peripheral blood. All receptors come from a woman between 35 and 50 years old who had recovered from COVID-19. The CDR3 runs from the conserved cysteine through the conserved F or W. D genes are given only for firm matches. Some rows mark clone size as missing; the rest say once, few, many or name a class of expanded clone.

CAISRDMSEKLFF TGTGCCATCAGCCGGGACATGAGTGAAAAACTGTTTTTT few TRBJ1-4 - TRBV10-3
CASSPWTDYGYTF TGTGCCAGCAGCCCGTGGACAGACTATGGCTACACCTTC - TRBJ1-2 - TRBV3-1/TRBV3-2
CASSPWTSGNEQFF TGTGCCAGCAGCCCCTGGACTAGCGGGAATGAGCAGTTCTTC few TRBJ2-1 TRBD2 TRBV7-2
CASSGRQPIGDTQYF TGTGCCAGCAGCGGGCGACAGCCTATCGGGGATACGCAGTATTTT - TRBJ2-3 - TRBV9
CAGRGAGVETQYF TGTGCTGGTCGGGGTGCCGGGGTTGAGACCCAGTACTTC - TRBJ2-5 - TRBV11-2
CASSDALAGGYQETQYF TGTGCCAGCAGTGACGCTTTAGCGGGGGGTTATCAAGAGACCCAGTACTTC - TRBJ2-5 TRBD2 TRBV6-2/TRBV6-3
CASSPSEYTQYF TGTGCCAGCAGCCCCTCGGAGTATACGCAGTATTTT - TRBJ2-3 - TRBV7-2
CASSSYPGGGANVLTF TGCGCCAGCAGCTCTTACCCCGGGGGAGGGGCCAACGTCCTGACTTTC - TRBJ2-6 - TRBV5-1
CASSPSLTGWNSPLHF TGTGCCAGCTCACCCTCCCTAACAGGGTGGAATTCACCCCTCCACTTT - TRBJ1-6 - TRBV18
CASSLRGQPNTEAFF TGTGCCAGCAGTTTGAGAGGACAGCCGAACACTGAAGCTTTCTTT - TRBJ1-1 - TRBV27
CASTIDRGGSPLHF TGTGCCAGCACGATAGACAGGGGAGGTTCACCCCTCCACTTT - TRBJ1-6 TRBD1 TRBV6-5
CASSQDGSGRGYTF TGTGCCAGCAGCCAAGATGGGTCAGGGCGCGGCTACACCTTC once TRBJ1-2 - TRBV14
CASSIVGRRDYGYTF TGTGCCAGTAGTATAGTCGGAAGGAGGGACTATGGCTACACCTTC few TRBJ1-2 - TRBV19
CASSRTSGAPNEQFF TGCGCCAGCAGCCGGACTAGCGGGGCCCCCAATGAGCAGTTCTTC - TRBJ2-1 TRBD2 TRBV5-1
CASSPQTGSGNTIYF TGTGCCAGCTCACCCCAGACTGGCTCTGGAAACACCATATATTTT - TRBJ1-3 - TRBV18
CASSPYLAGFKNEQFF TGTGCCAGCAGCCCCTATTTAGCGGGTTTTAAGAATGAGCAGTTCTTC - TRBJ2-1 TRBD2 TRBV7-2
CASSTGVGTEAFF TGTGCCAGCAGCACAGGGGTCGGCACTGAAGCTTTCTTT - TRBJ1-1 TRBD1 TRBV11-2
CAWSRGRTSGALETQYF TGTGCCTGGAGTCGCGGGCGGACTAGCGGGGCCTTGGAGACCCAGTACTTC - TRBJ2-5 TRBD2 TRBV30
CASSFSLSWAGLYTDTQYF TGTGCCAGCAGCTTTTCCTTATCTTGGGCGGGACTGTACACAGATACGCAGTATTTT - TRBJ2-3 - TRBV7-9
CASSIEITGRTGYTF TGTGCCAGTAGTATTGAAATCACAGGAAGAACCGGCTACACCTTC - TRBJ1-2 - TRBV19
CAISTYLTDTQYF TGTGCCATCAGTACCTACCTCACAGATACGCAGTATTTT - TRBJ2-3 - TRBV10-3
CASRDRRNSPLHF TGCGCCAGCCGGGACAGGCGTAATTCACCCCTCCACTTT - TRBJ1-6 TRBD1 TRBV10-2
CASSLQTGSGNTIYF TGTGCCAGCAGCCTCCAGACAGGGTCTGGAAACACCATATATTTT many TRBJ1-3 TRBD1 TRBV5-4
CASTTGGIPNSPLHF TGTGCCAGCACGACGGGAGGGATCCCTAATTCACCCCTCCACTTT - TRBJ1-6 - TRBV7-9
CASSDSYGYTF TGTGCCAGCTCTGACAGCTATGGCTACACCTTC - TRBJ1-2 - TRBV27
CAISVGRYYEQYF TGTGCCATCAGTGTGGGCAGATACTACGAGCAGTACTTC - TRBJ2-7 - TRBV10-3
CASIRFGELFF TGTGCCAGCATCAGGTTCGGGGAGCTGTTTTTT few TRBJ2-2 - TRBV7-9
CASSQQDLIGTGELFF TGCGCCAGCAGCCAGCAGGACTTAATAGGCACCGGGGAGCTGTTTTTT - TRBJ2-2 - TRBV4-1
CASSGTAESSYNSPLHF TGTGCCAGTTCGGGGACAGCCGAGAGCTCCTATAATTCACCCCTCCACTTT - TRBJ1-6 TRBD1 TRBV19
CASSPGGTGFYEQYF TGCGCCAGCAGCCCCGGCGGGACAGGATTCTACGAGCAGTACTTC - TRBJ2-7 TRBD1 TRBV5-1
CASSLNRVGGEQYF TGTGCCAGCAGCTTAAACAGGGTAGGAGGCGAGCAGTACTTC - TRBJ2-7 - TRBV7-3
CATSDLRPGCTEAFF TGTGCCACCAGTGATTTACGTCCGGGGTGCACTGAAGCTTTCTTT - TRBJ1-1 - TRBV24-1
CASSTHPGEGDYGYTF TGTGCCAGCAGCACCCACCCAGGGGAGGGGGACTATGGCTACACCTTC - TRBJ1-2 - TRBV11-2
CASSYPGTGKGDEQYF TGTGCCAGCAGTTACCCCGGGACAGGGAAGGGGGACGAGCAGTACTTC - TRBJ2-7 TRBD1 TRBV6-6
CSVVQGKSEAFF TGCAGCGTTGTACAGGGGAAGAGTGAAGCTTTCTTT - TRBJ1-1 TRBD1 TRBV29-1
CATSDLDLSAVRNQPQHF TGTGCCACCAGTGATTTGGACCTTTCTGCGGTCCGCAATCAGCCCCAGCATTTT - TRBJ1-5 - TRBV24-1
CASSPGQENSPLHF TGCGCCAGCAGCCCCGGACAGGAAAATTCACCCCTCCACTTT - TRBJ1-6 TRBD1 TRBV4-3
CAWSVLSLYNEQFF TGTGCCTGGAGTGTTCTTAGCCTATACAATGAGCAGTTCTTC - TRBJ2-1 - TRBV30
CAITEGQQETQYF TGTGCCATCACTGAGGGACAGCAAGAGACCCAGTACTTC once TRBJ2-5 TRBD1 TRBV10-3
CAWSAPPGRNTEAFF TGTGCCTGGAGTGCTCCCCCCGGTAGGAACACTGAAGCTTTCTTT - TRBJ1-1 - TRBV30
CASSQGTFNYEQYF TGCGCCAGCAGCCAAGGGACATTTAACTACGAGCAGTACTTC - TRBJ2-7 - TRBV4-3
CASSLWGSQETQYF TGCGCCAGCAGCTTGTGGGGCAGCCAAGAGACCCAGTACTTC - TRBJ2-5 - TRBV5-1
CASRSPSGQENTEAFF TGTGCCAGCAGATCACCCTCGGGACAGGAGAACACTGAAGCTTTCTTT - TRBJ1-1 TRBD1 TRBV2
CASSPLTGGSTEAFF TGCGCCAGCAGCCCCTTGACGGGAGGCAGCACTGAAGCTTTCTTT - TRBJ1-1 - TRBV5-1
CASSFGDTEAFF TGTGCCAGCAGCTTCGGAGACACTGAAGCTTTCTTT - TRBJ1-1 - TRBV5-6
CASSLDRGEGLYNEQFF TGTGCCAGCAGCTTAGATCGGGGGGAGGGCCTATACAATGAGCAGTTCTTC - TRBJ2-1 TRBD2 TRBV11-3
CASSQGSQPQHF TGTGCCAGCAGCCAGGGTAGTCAGCCCCAGCATTTT - TRBJ1-5 - TRBV5-6
CASSPQDTPPEQFF TGTGCCAGCTCACCCCAGGACACCCCGCCCGAGCAGTTCTTC - TRBJ2-1 - TRBV18
CASSVQGSNQPQHF TGTGCCAGCAGTGTACAGGGCAGCAATCAGCCCCAGCATTTT - TRBJ1-5 - TRBV27
CASSPPGGYEQYF TGTGCCAGCAGCCCCCCCGGGGGCTACGAGCAGTACTTC - TRBJ2-7 - TRBV5-6
CASSENGVGQETQYF TGTGCCAGCAGTGAAAACGGGGTCGGCCAAGAGACCCAGTACTTC - TRBJ2-5 - TRBV2
CASSPGDSFYEQYF TGTGCCAGCAGCCCAGGGGACAGTTTCTACGAGCAGTACTTC - TRBJ2-7 TRBD1 TRBV9
CASSLARGDGYTF TGCGCCAGCAGCTTGGCGCGGGGGGATGGCTACACCTTC - TRBJ1-2 - TRBV5-1
CASSQRLRGGAGELFF TGCGCCAGCAGCCAACGCCTTCGGGGGGGCGCCGGGGAGCTGTTTTTT - TRBJ2-2 TRBD2 TRBV4-1
CASSQTRDFVYEQYF TGTGCCAGCAGCCAAACCCGGGACTTTGTCTACGAGCAGTACTTC many TRBJ2-7 - TRBV3-1/TRBV3-2